Each of the 5 T cell receptor beta chains below was sequenced from the same sample in a study of vaccination effects on CD4 cells after COVID-19. Their target antigens are unknown. Culture proceeded for nine to ten days, and CD4+ T cells were then isolated. Vaccine administered to participants consisted of two doses of either BNT162b2 or mRNA-1273. Some clones are missing from TCRdb's copy, which holds only in-frame ones; the method was immunoSEQ multiplex PCR. The data show about 73,000 clones, 73% seen once. The sequenced sample was CD4+ T cells from PBMCs cultured without peptide, obtained after COVID-19 vaccination. Source of these receptors: a human donor who received a COVID-19 vaccine.

As DNA, the CDR3 is TGTGCCAGCAGCGCAGGACAGAACTATGGCTACACCTTC. Protein sequence: CASSAGQNYGYTF. V is TRBV7-9 and J is TRBJ1-2, with a tentative D call TRBD1 (6 bases). Trimming removed 5 bases at V and 2 bases at J, with 9 bases between. Germline assignment: CDR1 SEHNR and CDR2 FQNEAQ (reference sequence). This CDR3 has 13 residues.

The rearrangement joins TRBV7-2 to TRBJ2-5, with D uncertain. Germline V gene sequence: CDR1 SGHTA, CDR2 FQGNSA. Trimming stripped 1 base from V and 4 bases from J, with 10 bases between. The CDR3 spans 14 residues. The CDR3 DNA sequence: TGTGCCAGCAGCTTAGATGATTACAGAGAGACCCAGTACTTC. The encoded protein is CASSLDDYRETQYF.

The chain links TRBV4-1 to TRBJ1-2, with 9 bases that match TRBD1. V gave up 0 bases and J gave up 6 bases; unmatched junction bases: 14. This CDR3 has 18 amino acids. CDR1 MGHRA and CDR2 YSYEKL come from the germline V gene. Written as DNA, the CDR3 is TGCGCCAGCAGCCAAGATGAGTCGCGTGGGACAGGGTCTCATGGCTACACCTTC. The encoded protein is CASSQDESRGTGSHGYTF.

The rearrangement uses TRBV5-1 and TRBJ2-5; D not resolved. V gave up 0 bases and J gave up 5 bases, with 8 bases separating them. CDR1 is SGHRS, CDR2 YFSETQ, per germline. This CDR3 is 13 amino acids long. DNA for the CDR3: TGCGCCAGCAGCTTGGATTTGAGGGAGACCCAGTACTTC. Translated, it gives CASSLDLRETQYF.

The rearrangement joins TRBV30 to TRBJ2-3, with D maybe TRBD1 (5 bases). CDR3 size: 14 residues. Germline V gene data show CDR1 as GTSNPN and CDR2 as SVGIG (reference sequence). Trimming shortened V by 6 bases and J by 0 bases, and 13 bases separated the two germline ends. Written as DNA, the CDR3 is TGTGCCTGTCCCACAGGTCCTAGCACAGATACGCAGTATTTT. Translation gives CACPTGPSTDTQYF.